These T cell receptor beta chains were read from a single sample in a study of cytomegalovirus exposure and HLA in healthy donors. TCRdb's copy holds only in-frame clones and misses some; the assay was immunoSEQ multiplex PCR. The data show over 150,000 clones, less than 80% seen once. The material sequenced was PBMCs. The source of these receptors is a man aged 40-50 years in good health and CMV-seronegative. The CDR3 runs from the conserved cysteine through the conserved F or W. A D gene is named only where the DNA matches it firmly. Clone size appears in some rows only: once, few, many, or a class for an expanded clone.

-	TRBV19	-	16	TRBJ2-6	CASIRTPLSGANVLTF	TGTGCCAGTATTCGGACACCTCTCTCTGGGGCCAACGTCCTGACTTTC
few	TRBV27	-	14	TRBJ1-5	CASSHTFSAQPQHF	TGTGCCAGCAGCCACACCTTCTCCGCACAGCCCCAGCATTTT
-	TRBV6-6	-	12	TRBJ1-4	CASSRGNEKLFF	TGTGCCAGCAGTCGGGGAAATGAAAAACTGTTTTTT
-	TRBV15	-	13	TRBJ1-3	CATSSRSGNTIYF	TGTGCCACCAGCTCCCGCTCTGGAAACACCATATATTTT
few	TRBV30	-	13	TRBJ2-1	CAWSASEVGEQFF	TGTGCCTGGAGTGCGTCGGAGGTTGGCGAGCAGTTCTTC
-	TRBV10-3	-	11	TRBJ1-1	CAIQGDTEAFF	TGTGCCATACAGGGAGACACTGAAGCTTTCTTT
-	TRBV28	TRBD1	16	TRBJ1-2	CASRIHRDRLNYGYTF	TGTGCCAGCAGGATTCACCGGGACAGATTAAACTATGGCTACACCTTC
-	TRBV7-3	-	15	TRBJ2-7	CASSLGSGSPYEQYF	TGTGCCAGCAGCTTAGGATCAGGGTCTCCCTACGAGCAGTACTTC
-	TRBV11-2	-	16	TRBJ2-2	CASSPLGGSDTGELFF	TGTGCCAGCAGTCCACTGGGCGGGTCGGACACCGGGGAGCTGTTTTTT
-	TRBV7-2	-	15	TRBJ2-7	CASSLRDTSSYEQYF	TGTGCCAGCAGCTTGAGGGACACGTCCTCCTACGAGCAGTACTTC